The 30 T cell receptor beta chains below all came from one sample that was sequenced in a study of metastatic and nonmetastatic thyroid tumors (dated by TCRdb to the early 2020s). Libraries came from PCR. These reads were obtained on an Illumina HiSeq 4000. The public sequencing data were trimmed at Q25 with fastp and processed into clonotypes with MiXCR by TCRdb, which kept only in-frame beta chains. Recorded for this sample are more than 40,000 clones; 16% of them occurred a single time. The top ten clones comprise 22% of the sample. Before undergoing thyroid surgery, none of the patients had been given any kind of treatment. Sequenced input: blood. Receptor source: a female donor with papillary thyroid cancer or a benign thyroid nodule (not recorded which). Some clones in this sample may be carry-over from other donors' samples.

The chain couples TRBV7-8 to TRBJ2-7, with 8 nucleotides matching TRBD2. CDR3 length equals 18 residues. With 5 bases clipped from V and 2 bases from J, the junction kept 17 bases outside the gene matches. The germline V gene has CDR1 SGHVS and CDR2 FQNEAQ. CDR3 DNA: TGTGCCAGCAGCAGCAGCTTATGGTGGAGCGGGAGTCCCTACGAGCAGTACTTC. This translates into CASSSSLWWSGSPYEQYF.

The J gene is TRBJ2-1, the V gene TRBV2; D is unresolved. Germline V gene lookup returns CDR1 SNHLY and CDR2 FYNNEI. The V end lost 6 bases, the J end lost 5 bases, and 8 bases lay between the germline ends. The CDR3 is made up of 12 amino acids. CDR3 residues: CASRRPDNEQFF. DNA for the CDR3: TGTGCCAGCAGAAGACCAGACAATGAGCAGTTCTTC.

As for this clone: This may be a read error: a much more frequent sequence differs by one nucleotide. This chain joins TRBV9 and TRBJ2-7, with D unclear. Germline-derived CDR1 and CDR2 are SGDLS and YYNGEE. The CDR3 sequence is 13 residues long. V lost 1 base to trimming and J lost 3 bases, with 8 bases between them. This CDR3 reads CASSVWPSYEQYF. The CDR3 DNA sequence: TGTGCCAGCAGCGTATGGCCGAGCTACGAGCAGTACTTC.

This chain uses TRBV6-1 with TRBJ1-2; D remains unclear. Germline lookup yields CDR1 MNHNS and CDR2 SASEGT. The CDR3 has 13 amino acids. Trimming took off 1 base at V and 8 bases at J, with 11 bases between the two ends. CDR3 protein: CASSEVSYSGYTF. The CDR3 DNA is TGTGCCAGCAGTGAAGTCAGTTACAGCGGCTACACCTTC.

Many counts were recorded for this clone. This chain connects TRBV28 to TRBJ2-2; 14 nucleotides align to TRBD2. CDR1 is MDHEN, CDR2 SYDVKM, per germline. The CDR3 spans 20 residues. With V trimmed by 6 bases and J by 5 bases, 17 bases remained unmatched. CDR3 in amino acids: CASSPTRGGTSGRGTGELFF. The CDR3 DNA reads TGTGCCAGCAGCCCTACCCGAGGCGGGACTAGCGGGAGAGGTACCGGGGAGCTGTTTTTT.

This clone was recorded at least ten times. This chain links TRBV11-1 with TRBJ1-1; D ambiguous. Germline V gene sequence: CDR1 SGHAT, CDR2 FQDESV (reference sequence). V lost 4 bases, J lost 0 bases, and 12 bases lay in between. This CDR3 region has 15 residues. CDR3 protein: CASSSLLRVNTEAFF. CDR3 nucleotides: TGTGCCAGCAGCTCGCTCCTACGGGTGAACACTGAAGCTTTCTTT.

This clone has just a few counts. This rearrangement joins TRBV6-2 or TRBV6-3 to TRBJ2-7; 7 nucleotides line up with TRBD2. Trimming took 6 bases from V and 2 from J; bases not matched to a gene: 10. Germline V gene sequence: CDR1 MNHEY, CDR2 SVGEGT. This CDR3 comprises 15 residues. The CDR3 nucleotides are TGTGCCAGCAGCGTGATAGCGGGCCGAGCCTACGAGCAGTACTTC. It encodes CASSVIAGRAYEQYF.

This clone was detected many times. The chain is built from TRBV9 and TRBJ2-5; 12 bases line up with TRBD2. The J segment lost 2 bases and the V segment lost 0 bases, leaving 2 bases of the junction unmatched. Germline CDR1 SGDLS, CDR2 YYNGEE. The CDR3 length is 16 residues. This chain's CDR3 is CASSVGGLAGQETQYF. The CDR3 DNA reads TGTGCCAGCAGCGTAGGTGGACTAGCGGGGCAAGAGACCCAGTACTTC.

This clone came up a few times. The chain employs TRBV12-3 or TRBV12-4 and TRBJ2-7, with D tentatively TRBD1 or TRBD2 (5 bases each). V lost 5 bases, J lost 2 bases, and 13 bases lay in between. This CDR3 spans 14 amino acids. The CDR3 sequence is CASSPRRGPYEQYF. DNA for the CDR3: TGTGCCAGCAGTCCTCGTCGGGGCCCCTACGAGCAGTACTTC.

This clone was detected only a few times. The chain is built from TRBV6-5 and TRBJ1-1; a possible D gene is TRBD1 (5 bases). V was pared by 2 bases and J by 10 bases, with 14 bases between. The CDR3 extends over 13 amino acids. Germline V lookup: CDR1 MNHEY, CDR2 SVGAGI. CDR3: CASSYGAGDAAFF. For the CDR3, the DNA is TGTGCCAGCAGTTACGGGGCGGGGGACGCAGCTTTCTTT.

This clone appeared many times. V usage is TRBV19 and J usage is TRBJ1-3; weak D call: TRBD1 (5 bases). The ends were cut back, 7 bases at V and 2 bases at J, with 12 bases in the middle. The CDR3 runs 14 residues. CDR1 is LNHDA and CDR2 is SQIVND in the germline V gene (reference sequence). CDR3 coding DNA: TGTGCCAGTAATTCACAGGCGGCTGGAAACACCATATATTTT. This encodes CASNSQAAGNTIYF.

This clone is termed medium-sized (0.01 to 0.1%). This rearrangement joins TRBV6-1 to TRBJ2-3, with 12 bases identical to TRBD2. V shed 6 bases, J shed 3 bases, and the junction held 1 base outside the gene matches. CDR3 size: 14 residues. The germline CDR1 and CDR2 sequences are MNHNS and SASEGT. Here the CDR3 DNA reads TGTGCCAGCAGGGGGACTAGCGGGACAGATACGCAGTATTTT. Its protein is CASRGTSGTDTQYF.

This clone was detected a few times. The chain is built from TRBV5-6 and TRBJ2-7; weak D call: TRBD1 (6 bases). V shed 1 base and J shed 4 bases, with 18 bases lying between them. This CDR3 contains 16 residues. Germline CDR1 is SGHDT and CDR2 is YYEEEE. CDR3 sequence (DNA): TGTGCCAGCAGCTTGATGGGGGCATCCTCCCTTTACGAGCAGTACTTC. This codes for CASSLMGASSLYEQYF. Drawing the rest from reference TRBV5-6 and TRBJ2-7, the complete variable domain is DAGVTQSPTHLIKTRGQQVTLRCSPKSGHDTVSWYQQALGQGPQFIFQYYEEEERQRGNFPDRFSGHQFPNYSSELNVNALLLGDSALYLCASSLMGASSLYEQYFGPGTRLTVT.

This clone has only a few counts. The junction departs from germline at one end; a sequencing error may be responsible. This chain joins TRBV6-1 and TRBJ1-2; possibly TRBD1 for D (6 bases). Germline lookup yields CDR1 MNHNS and CDR2 SASEGT. This CDR3 comprises 14 residues. This CDR3 reads CASRIDNRAYVYTF. CDR3 in DNA: TGTGCCAGCAGAATTGATAACAGGGCCTATGTCTACACCTTC.

Notes on this clone: A junction boundary mismatches the germline segment, possibly from a read error. The chain combines TRBV11-3 with TRBJ2-7, with a weak D call TRBD1 (5 bases). This CDR3 comprises 15 residues. Germline lookup yields CDR1 SGHNT and CDR2 YENEEA. The CDR3 DNA sequence: TGTGCCAGCAGCTTAGTGGCAGGGTCCTCCTACGAGCAATACTTC. Translating gives CASSLVAGSSYEQYF.

This clone is medium-sized in the sample. The chain recombines TRBV6-5 with TRBJ1-2; 11 bases fit TRBD1. Per the germline V gene, CDR1 is MNHEY and CDR2 is SVGAGI. V gave up 1 base and J gave up 8 bases; unmatched junction bases: 9. The CDR3 covers 16 residues. The CDR3 DNA follows: TGTGCCAGCAGTTACTACCCGGACAGGGGGCTCGAGGGCTACACCTTC. Translating gives CASSYYPDRGLEGYTF.

The chain employs TRBV6-4 and TRBJ2-7; TRBD1 agrees at 8 bases. The CDR3 has 18 residues. Germline V gives CDR1 MRHNA, CDR2 SNTAGT. The J segment lost 0 bases and the V segment lost 3 bases, leaving 13 bases of the junction unmatched. The chain's CDR3 is CASSERRGQGLRSYEQYF. The CDR3 DNA is TGTGCCAGCAGTGAAAGGAGAGGACAGGGCCTCCGCTCCTACGAGCAGTACTTC.

The sample holds many counts of this clone. The gene calls are TRBV27 and TRBJ2-3; possible D gene TRBD1, 6 bases. Trimming took off 5 bases at V and 2 bases at J, with 11 bases between the two ends. The CDR3 loop spans 14 amino acids. Germline assignment: CDR1 MNHEY and CDR2 SMNVEV (reference sequence). The CDR3 nucleotides are TGTGCCAGCAGTAAAACAGGGACCACAGATACGCAGTATTTT. This codes for CASSKTGTTDTQYF.

This clone has more than one count but fewer than ten. A much larger clone is a single base away; this may be a read error. The chain is built from TRBV6-1 and TRBJ1-4; 7 nucleotides line up with TRBD1. V lost 5 bases to trimming and J lost 6 bases; unmatched junction nucleotides: 15. CDR3 length: 17 amino acids. Germline loops: CDR1 MNHNS, CDR2 SASEGT. This CDR3 reads CASSPRDRPPLYEKLFF. CDR3 coding DNA: TGTGCCAGCAGTCCCCGGGACAGACCCCCCTTGTATGAAAAACTGTTTTTT.

The chain couples TRBV2 to TRBJ1-6, with 11 bases that match TRBD1. V lost 2 bases and J lost 7; bases outside the gene matches: 13. CDR1 and CDR2 from the germline V gene are SNHLY and FYNNEI. The CDR3 runs 19 residues. This CDR3 reads CASSERKGTGGHRNSPLHF. The CDR3 bases are TGTGCCAGCAGTGAAAGGAAAGGGACAGGGGGTCATCGCAATTCACCCCTCCACTTT.

At least ten counts were recorded for this clone. V is TRBV7-2 and J is TRBJ2-1, with a weak D call TRBD2 (6 bases). The CDR3 runs 12 residues. The germline V gene has CDR1 SGHTA and CDR2 FQGNSA. Trimming shortened V by 3 bases and J by 15 bases, and 15 bases separated the two germline ends. The CDR3 loop reads CASSFQYGGRFF. CDR3 nucleotides: TGTGCCAGCAGCTTTCAATATGGAGGGAGGTTCTTC.

This clone was found many times. It may be a read error: a sequence one base away is much more abundant. This rearrangement joins TRBV28 to TRBJ2-7; TRBD1 might be the D (6 bases). Deletions cut 5 bases from V and 4 bases from J, with 9 bases between. CDR3 length: 12 residues. Germline CDR1 and CDR2: MDHEN and SYDVKM. CDR3 protein: CASSGGRYEQYF. The CDR3 DNA reads TGTGCCAGCAGTGGGGGCAGGTACGAGCAGTACTTC. Variable domain in full (rest from reference TRBV28 and TRBJ2-7): DVKVTQSSRYLVKRTGEKVFLECVQDMDHENMFWYRQDPGLGLRLIYFSYDVKMKEKGDIPEGYSVSREKKERFSLILESASTNQTSMYLCASSGGRYEQYFGPGTRLTVT.

This chain joins TRBV19 and TRBJ2-5; unclear D gene. There are 13 residues in the CDR3. CDR1 LNHDA and CDR2 SQIVND come from the germline V gene (reference sequence). Trimming shortened V by 3 bases and J by 4 bases, and 9 bases separated the two germline ends. The CDR3 region is CASSMGRAETQYF. The DNA of the CDR3 is TGTGCCAGTAGTATGGGTAGAGCAGAGACCCAGTACTTC.

Notes on this clone: Being one base from a much bigger clone, this may be a read error. The chain has TRBV20-1 and TRBJ2-3; 13 bases map to TRBD2. CDR1 is DFQATT and CDR2 is SNEGSKA in the germline V gene (reference sequence). The V and J ends lost 1 base and 3 bases, in that order; junction bases with no gene match: 7. This CDR3 comprises 17 residues. CDR3 region: CSARGGLAGAGTDTQYF. The CDR3 DNA follows: TGCAGTGCTAGAGGCGGACTAGCGGGAGCTGGAACAGATACGCAGTATTTT.

A remark on this clone: With a much larger clone just one base away, this may be a read error. The CDR3 sequence: CACSLNLGDGYEQYF. CDR3 sequence (DNA): TGTGCCTGCAGCTTAAATCTTGGGGACGGCTACGAGCAGTACTTC. The chain employs TRBV4-2 and TRBJ2-7; D possibly uses TRBD1 or TRBD2 (5 bases each). Germline assignment: CDR1 LGHNA and CDR2 YNFKEQ. This CDR3 is 15 amino acids long.

In its sample, this clone was seen many times. This sequence joins TRBV11-3 and TRBJ1-2; 7 nucleotides align to TRBD1. CDR3 length equals 14 residues. The V gene's germline CDR1 is SGHNT and CDR2 YENEEA. The V and J ends lost 5 bases and 6 bases, in that order; junction bases with no gene match: 9. The CDR3 loop is CASSTGTDLDGYTF. CDR3 bases: TGTGCCAGCAGCACCGGGACAGATCTAGATGGCTACACCTTC.

This sequence joins TRBV6-1 and TRBJ2-3; D remains ambiguous. The tail of the sequence fits TRBJ1-5 better, so the J call may be wrong. The V gene's germline CDR1 is MNHNS and CDR2 SASEGT. CDR3 length: 11 residues. Here the CDR3 DNA reads TGTGCCAGCAGACTAGAGAGGACGCAGCATTTT. Translating it yields CASRLERTQHF.

J is TRBJ2-7 and V is TRBV7-2; D is ambiguous. CDR1 is SGHTA and CDR2 is FQGNSA in the germline V gene. The ends were cut back, 2 bases at V and 3 bases at J, with 8 bases in the middle. This CDR3 has 13 residues. CDR3 in amino acids: CASSLFGDYEQYF. The DNA of the CDR3 is TGTGCCAGCAGCTTATTTGGGGACTACGAGCAGTACTTC.

There are many counts of this clone. The chain links TRBV20-1 to TRBJ1-1, with TRBD1 as a possible D gene (6 bases). The CDR3 extends over 14 amino acids. V lost 2 bases, J lost 4 bases, and 14 bases lay in between. Germline V CDR1 and CDR2: DFQATT, SNEGSKA (reference sequence). DNA of the CDR3: TGCAGTGCTAGAAGAGGGGGGGGGACCACTGAAGCTTTCTTT. It is translated as CSARRGGGTTEAFF.

In the case of this clone: Without the conserved terminal phenylalanine or tryptophan, this CDR3 likely stems from a read error. The gene calls are TRBV5-1 and TRBJ2-2; D not certain. Germline V lookup: CDR1 SGHRS, CDR2 YFSETQ. This CDR3 has 15 amino acids. The CDR3 sequence is CASSLALVNTGELFI. In DNA, the CDR3 is TGTGCCAGCAGCTTGGCCCTGGTTAACACCGGGGAGCTGTTTATT.